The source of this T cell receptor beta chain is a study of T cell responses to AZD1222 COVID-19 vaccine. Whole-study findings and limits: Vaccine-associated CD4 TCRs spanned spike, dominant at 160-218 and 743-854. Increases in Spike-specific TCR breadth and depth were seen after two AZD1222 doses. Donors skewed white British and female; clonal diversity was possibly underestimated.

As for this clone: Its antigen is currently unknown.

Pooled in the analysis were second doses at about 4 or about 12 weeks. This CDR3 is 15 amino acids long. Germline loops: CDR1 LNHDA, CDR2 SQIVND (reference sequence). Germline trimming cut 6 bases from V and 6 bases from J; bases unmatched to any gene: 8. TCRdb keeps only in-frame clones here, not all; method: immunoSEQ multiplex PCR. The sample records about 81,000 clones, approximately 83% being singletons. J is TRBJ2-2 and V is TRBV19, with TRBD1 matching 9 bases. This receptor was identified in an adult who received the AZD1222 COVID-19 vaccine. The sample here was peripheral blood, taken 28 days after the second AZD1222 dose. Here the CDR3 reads CASRKTGGNAGELFF. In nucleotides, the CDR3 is TGTGCCAGTAGGAAGACAGGGGGTAACGCCGGGGAGCTGTTTTTT.